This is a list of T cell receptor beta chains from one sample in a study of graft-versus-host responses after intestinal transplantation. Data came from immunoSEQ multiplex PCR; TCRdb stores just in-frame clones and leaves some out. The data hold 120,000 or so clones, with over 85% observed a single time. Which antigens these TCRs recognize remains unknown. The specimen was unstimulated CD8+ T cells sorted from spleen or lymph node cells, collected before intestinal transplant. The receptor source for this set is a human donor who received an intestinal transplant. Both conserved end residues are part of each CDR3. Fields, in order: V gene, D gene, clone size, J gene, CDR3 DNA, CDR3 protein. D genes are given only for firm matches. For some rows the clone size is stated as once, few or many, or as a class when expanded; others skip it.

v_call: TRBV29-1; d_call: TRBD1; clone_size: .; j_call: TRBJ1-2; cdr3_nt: TGCAGCGTCAACCGGGACAGGATCAACTATGGCTACACCTTC; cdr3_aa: CSVNRDRINYGYTF
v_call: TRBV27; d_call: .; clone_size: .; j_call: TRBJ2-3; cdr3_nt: TGTGCCAGCGGGGACCTCCACACAGATACGCAGTATTTT; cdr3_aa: CASGDLHTDTQYF
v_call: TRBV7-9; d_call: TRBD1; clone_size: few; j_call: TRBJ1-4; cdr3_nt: TGTGCCAGCAGCTCAGGGGGCGCATCAGGTGAAAAACTGTTTTTT; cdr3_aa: CASSSGGASGEKLFF
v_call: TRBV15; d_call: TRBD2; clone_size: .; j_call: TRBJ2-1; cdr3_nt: TGTGCCACCAGCAGAGTGGGGGGGGTCGCCAATGAGCAGTTCTTC; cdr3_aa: CATSRVGGVANEQFF
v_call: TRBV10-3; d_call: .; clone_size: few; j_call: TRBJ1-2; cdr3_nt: TGTGCCATCAGTGAAGGACTTTATGGCTACACCTTC; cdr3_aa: CAISEGLYGYTF
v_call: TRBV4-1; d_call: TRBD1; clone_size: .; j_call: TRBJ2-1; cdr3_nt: TGCGCCAGCAGCCCGACAGGGGGAAATGAGCAGTTCTTC; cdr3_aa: CASSPTGGNEQFF
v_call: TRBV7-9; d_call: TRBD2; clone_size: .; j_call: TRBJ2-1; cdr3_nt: TGTGCCAGCAGCTCTACTAGCGGGAGGGCCCAGAGCTCCTACAATGAGCAGTTCTTC; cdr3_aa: CASSSTSGRAQSSYNEQFF
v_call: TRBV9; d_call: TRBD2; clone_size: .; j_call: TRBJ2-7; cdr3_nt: TGTGCCAGCAGCGAGGGAGGCGGGAGAACCCCCTACGAGCAGTACTTC; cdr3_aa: CASSEGGGRTPYEQYF
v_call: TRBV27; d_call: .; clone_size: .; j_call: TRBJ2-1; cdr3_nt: TGTGCCACCTCCCCAGGGACCCCACCTGTGACTGAGCAGTTCTTC; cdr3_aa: CATSPGTPPVTEQFF
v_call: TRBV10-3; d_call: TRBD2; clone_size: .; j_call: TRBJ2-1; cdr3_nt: TGTGCCACAGTGAAGCGGGAGTTAAAGGATGAGCAGTTCTTC; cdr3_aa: CATVKRELKDEQFF
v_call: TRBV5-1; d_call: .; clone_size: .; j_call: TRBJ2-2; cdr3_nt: TGCGCCAGCAGCTTTTCGACACAACCCGGGGAGCTGTTTTTT; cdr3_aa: CASSFSTQPGELFF
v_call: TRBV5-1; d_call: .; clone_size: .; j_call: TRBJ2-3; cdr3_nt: TGCGCCAGCGCGTGGGAGTCAGATACGCAGTATTTT; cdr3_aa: CASAWESDTQYF
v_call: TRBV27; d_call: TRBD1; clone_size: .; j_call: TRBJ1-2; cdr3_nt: TGTGCCAGCAGTTTTAAGTGGCAGGGGGCGGATGGCTACACCTTC; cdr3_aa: CASSFKWQGADGYTF
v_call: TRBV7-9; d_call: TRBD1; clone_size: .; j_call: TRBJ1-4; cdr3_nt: TGTGCCAGCAGCCTAGGGGGCTCTAATGAAAAACTGTTTTTT; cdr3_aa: CASSLGGSNEKLFF
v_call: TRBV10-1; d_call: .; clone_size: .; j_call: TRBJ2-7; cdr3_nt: TGCGCCAGCAGGGACAGGACTACCTACGAGCAGTACTTC; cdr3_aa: CASRDRTTYEQYF
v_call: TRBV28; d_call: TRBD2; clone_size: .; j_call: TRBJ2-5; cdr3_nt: TGTGCCAGCAGCTTACCGGGACTAGAAAGGACCCAGTACTTC; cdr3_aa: CASSLPGLERTQYF
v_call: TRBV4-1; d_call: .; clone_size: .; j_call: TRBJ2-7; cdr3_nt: TGCGCCAGCAGCAAAGGGAGCGGGCAGGGCTACGAGCAGTACTTC; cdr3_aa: CASSKGSGQGYEQYF
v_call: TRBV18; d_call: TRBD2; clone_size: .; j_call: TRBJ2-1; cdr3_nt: TGTGCCAGCTCACCACCGGAGCGGGAGAGGGGTGAGCAGTTCTTC; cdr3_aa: CASSPPERERGEQFF
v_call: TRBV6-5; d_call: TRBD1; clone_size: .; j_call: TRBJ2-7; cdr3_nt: TGTGCCAGCAGTTACGGACAGGGGGTCGAGCAGTACTTC; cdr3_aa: CASSYGQGVEQYF
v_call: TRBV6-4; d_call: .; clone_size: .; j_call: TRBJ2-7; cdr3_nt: TGTGCCAGCAGTTCCCGCTACGAGCAGTACTTC; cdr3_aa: CASSSRYEQYF
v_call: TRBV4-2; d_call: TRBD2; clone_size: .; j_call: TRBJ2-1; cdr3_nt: TGTGCCAGCAGCCAAGATCCTTGGGAGCGGGAGGAAACTTACAATGAGCAGTTCTTC; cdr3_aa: CASSQDPWEREETYNEQFF
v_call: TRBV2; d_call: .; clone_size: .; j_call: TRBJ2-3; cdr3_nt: TGTGCCACCCTGGATTTAGCTACGCAGTATTTT; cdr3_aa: CATLDLATQYF
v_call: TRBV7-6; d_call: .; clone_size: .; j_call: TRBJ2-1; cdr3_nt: TGTGCCAGCAGCTTAGATAGTGAGCAGTTCTTC; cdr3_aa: CASSLDSEQFF
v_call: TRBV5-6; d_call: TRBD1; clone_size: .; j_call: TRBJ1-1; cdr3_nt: TGTGCCAGCAGTAAGGGACAGGGAAGCGCTGAAGCTTTCTTT; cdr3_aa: CASSKGQGSAEAFF
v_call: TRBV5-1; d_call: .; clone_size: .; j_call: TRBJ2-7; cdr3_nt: TGCGCCAGCGGACCGGACCTAAGGGCCTACGAGCAGTACTTC; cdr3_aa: CASGPDLRAYEQYF
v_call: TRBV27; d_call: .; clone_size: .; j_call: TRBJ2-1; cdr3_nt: TGTGCCAGCAGTACCTTGAGCTCCTACAATGAGCAGTTCTTC; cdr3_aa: CASSTLSSYNEQFF
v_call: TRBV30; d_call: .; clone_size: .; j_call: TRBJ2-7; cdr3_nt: TGTGCCTGGAGTGTAAATGGGCTCCCCGCCTACGAGCAGTACTTC; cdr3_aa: CAWSVNGLPAYEQYF
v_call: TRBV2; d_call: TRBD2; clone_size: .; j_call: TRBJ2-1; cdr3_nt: TGTGCCAGCAGTGAACTAGCGGGAGGGACCTACAATGAGCAGTTCTTC; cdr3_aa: CASSELAGGTYNEQFF
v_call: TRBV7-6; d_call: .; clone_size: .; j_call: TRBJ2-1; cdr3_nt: TGTGCCAGCAGCTTAAATGCTCCAGGGACCTACAATGAGCAGTTCTTC; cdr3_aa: CASSLNAPGTYNEQFF
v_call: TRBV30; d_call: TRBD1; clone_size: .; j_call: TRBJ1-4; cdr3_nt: TGTGCCTGGAGTGGGACAGGGGGGGATGAAAAACTGTTTTTT; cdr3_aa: CAWSGTGGDEKLFF
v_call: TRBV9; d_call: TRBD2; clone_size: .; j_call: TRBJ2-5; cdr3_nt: TGTGCCAGCAGCGTAGGAGGCGGGAGGGGAGAGACCCAGTACTTC; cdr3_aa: CASSVGGGRGETQYF